These T cell receptor beta chains were read from a single sample in a study of tumor-infiltrating T cells and Merkel cell polyomavirus. Sequencing was performed with immunoSEQ multiplex PCR; in TCRdb, only in-frame clones are kept and a portion is missing. Seen here are about 25,000 clones, 70% to 90% observed once, and the top ten hold about 2.9%. The specimen sequenced was lymph node tissue. The receptors were gathered from a man aged 50 or older with Merkel cell carcinoma. Both conserved end residues are part of each CDR3. Each record gives: CDR3 length, D gene, J gene, V gene, clone size, CDR3 DNA, CDR3 protein. D genes are given only for firm matches. Clone sizes are given selectively: once, few, many, or a class where the clone is expanded.

>13|TRBD1|TRBJ2-5|TRBV7-6|.
TGTGCCAGCAGCTTTGGACAGGTCGAGACCCAGTACTTC
CASSFGQVETQYF
>14|TRBD2|TRBJ2-1|TRBV28|.
TGTGCCAGCAGTACGTCTAGCGGGCAACGGGAGCAGTTCTTC
CASSTSSGQREQFF
>15|TRBD2|TRBJ2-1|TRBV5-4|.
TGTGCCAGCAGCACCGGACTAGCGGGGACGACCGAGCAGTTCTTC
CASSTGLAGTTEQFF
>16|.|TRBJ1-6|TRBV7-2|few
TGTGCCAGCAGCTTAGCGACGGCAGGGGCTAATTCACCCCTCCACTTT
CASSLATAGANSPLHF
>13|TRBD2|TRBJ2-7|TRBV4-2|.
TGTGCCAGCAGCCAAGAGGGGGGGTTCGAGCAGTACTTC
CASSQEGGFEQYF
>20|TRBD2|TRBJ2-1|TRBV5-3|.
TGTGCCAGAAGCAGCAGACAAGGCAAGGGACTAGCGGGATGCTACAATGAGCAGTTCTTC
CARSSRQGKGLAGCYNEQFF
>13|.|TRBJ1-2|TRBV28|.
TGTGCCAGCAGTAAGAGCACGTCCTATGGCTACACCTTC
CASSKSTSYGYTF
>15|TRBD1|TRBJ1-6|TRBV11-2|few
TGTGCCAGCAGCTCCGAGGGGGCAGTAGGCTCACCCCTCCACTTT
CASSSEGAVGSPLHF
>13|.|TRBJ2-1|TRBV7-7|.
TGTGCTAGCAGCCTAAGCTCCTACAATGAGCAGTTCTTC
CASSLSSYNEQFF
>16|TRBD2|TRBJ2-3|TRBV4-2|.
TGTGCCAGCAGCCGAGTAGCGGGGGGATCTACAGATACGCAGTATTTT
CASSRVAGGSTDTQYF
>14|.|TRBJ2-1|TRBV5-1|.
TGCGCCAGCAGCTTAGAGGCTAGCTACAATGAGCAGTTCTTC
CASSLEASYNEQFF
>15|.|TRBJ2-3|TRBV27|.
TGTGCCAGCAGTTTATTAGGAGGGGGCACAGATACGCAGTATTTT
CASSLLGGGTDTQYF
>14|.|TRBJ2-1|TRBV7-2|.
TGTGCCAGCAGCTTAGGGGCTGGGTCGGGAGAGCAGTTCTTC
CASSLGAGSGEQFF
>15|.|TRBJ2-1|TRBV7-3|.
TGTGCCAGCAGCCCTAGGGGGAGGGAGTTGGATGAGCAGTTCTTC
CASSPRGRELDEQFF
>15|.|TRBJ1-6|TRBV6-6|few
TGTGCCAGCAGTCCCGGGGTGGGCAATAATTCACCCCTCCACTTT
CASSPGVGNNSPLHF
>15|.|TRBJ2-1|TRBV6-4|.
TGTGCCAGCAGTCAGACAGGCTACTCCTACAATGAGCAGTTCTTC
CASSQTGYSYNEQFF
>14|.|TRBJ1-2|TRBV30|few
TGTGCCTGGACATTAAGAGGCATCAGGGGAGGCTACACCTTC
CAWTLRGIRGGYTF
>17|TRBD1|TRBJ1-4|TRBV9|.
TGTGCCAGCAGCGTAGGGACAGGATTTCTCGGTAATGAAAAACTGTTTTTT
CASSVGTGFLGNEKLFF
>17|TRBD1|TRBJ2-5|TRBV7-9|.
TGTGCCAGCAGATCCGGGACAGGGGGCGGGACTAGGGAGACCCAGTACTTC
CASRSGTGGGTRETQYF
>17|TRBD1|TRBJ2-6|TRBV5-4|.
TGTGCCAGCAGCCATATTGACAGGGGGTACGGGGCCAACGTCCTGACTTTC
CASSHIDRGYGANVLTF
>14|.|TRBJ1-2|TRBV27|once
TGTGCCAGCAGTTTATCGACGGGATACTATGGCTACACCTTC
CASSLSTGYYGYTF
>15|TRBD1|TRBJ2-5|TRBV19|.
TGTGCCAGTAGTATAGGACAGGGGTTAGGGGAGACCCAGTACTTC
CASSIGQGLGETQYF
>14|.|TRBJ1-2|TRBV6-4|.
TGTGCCAGCAGTGACTCGAATGGCAGGGGAGGCTACACCTTC
CASSDSNGRGGYTF
>15|TRBD1|TRBJ2-3|TRBV5-6|.
TGTGCCAGCAGCTTGCAGGACAGGGCACTAAATACGCAGTATTTT
CASSLQDRALNTQYF
>16|TRBD1|TRBJ2-3|TRBV2|.
TGTGCCAGCGAGCAGCCTACAGGGGCCCCCACAGATACGCAGTATTTT
CASEQPTGAPTDTQYF
>15|.|TRBJ1-1|TRBV7-6|once
TGTGCCAGCAGCCCTGGACAGCCCCCTAACACTGAAGCTTTCTTT
CASSPGQPPNTEAFF
>11|.|TRBJ2-7|TRBV28|.
TGTGCCAGCTCGTCCTTCTACGAGCAGTACTTC
CASSSFYEQYF
>14|.|TRBJ2-2|TRBV19|.
TGTGCCAGTAGTATCCCGAGATACACCGGGGAGCTGTTTTTT
CASSIPRYTGELFF
>16|TRBD2|TRBJ2-1|TRBV27|.
TGTGCCAGCAGCACAAGAACTAGCGGCTACTACAATGAGCAGTTCTTC
CASSTRTSGYYNEQFF
>14|.|TRBJ1-5|TRBV18|.
TGTGCCAGCTCACCCGGGGGTCCCAATCAGCCCCAGCATTTT
CASSPGGPNQPQHF
>15|.|TRBJ1-1|TRBV5-1|once
TGCGCCAGCAGCTCCCTCGGGGGGTTAGACACTGAAGCTTTCTTT
CASSSLGGLDTEAFF
>16|TRBD1|TRBJ2-3|TRBV28|.
TGTGCCAGCAGTTTAAGGGGGACAGAGCTGGGAGATACGCAGTATTTT
CASSLRGTELGDTQYF
>15|.|TRBJ2-1|TRBV14|.
TGTGCCAGCAGCCAGATCGGACTTTCCTACAATGAGCAGTTCTTC
CASSQIGLSYNEQFF
>13|TRBD1|TRBJ2-2|TRBV29-1|few
TGCAGCGTGTCAGGGGGCTCGACCGGGGAGCTGTTTTTT
CSVSGGSTGELFF
>15|TRBD2|TRBJ2-1|TRBV6-1|once
TGTGCCAGCAGTCTAGCGGGAGGGCCTCGGAATGAGCAGTTCTTC
CASSLAGGPRNEQFF
>12|.|TRBJ1-5|TRBV19|.
TGTGCCAGTAGCAGGGGAAGTCAGCCCCAGCATTTT
CASSRGSQPQHF
>16|TRBD1|TRBJ1-4|TRBV5-5|.
TGTGCCAGCAGCTTGGTAGGGGGCGCAACTAATGAAAAACTGTTTTTT
CASSLVGGATNEKLFF
>14|TRBD1|TRBJ1-2|TRBV5-5|.
TGTGCCAGCAGCTTTACAGGGGGGACCTATGGCTACACCTTC
CASSFTGGTYGYTF
>13|.|TRBJ1-1|TRBV11-2|.
TGTGCCAGCAGCTTAGTTTTAAACACTGAAGCTTTCTTT
CASSLVLNTEAFF
>11|.|TRBJ2-1|TRBV7-3|.
TGTGCCAGCAGCTCAGGGCATGAGCAGTTCTTC
CASSSGHEQFF